This TCR beta chain comes out of a study of metastatic and nonmetastatic thyroid tumors. Across the study: The comparison covered peripheral blood and tumor or nodule tissue in malignant and benign thyroid patients. Notes on the study in general: The study reportedly found significantly higher TCR beta diversity in malignant thyroid tumors than benign nodules, in blood and tumor.

Authors' processing steps: CDR3 was compared across clinicopathological groups, and the resulting differences were used to build a distant-metastasis classifier for papillary thyroid cancer. TCRdb re-analyzed the PCR reads through MiXCR. The V and J calls shown here were made by TCRdb, not taken from the authors' results. The sample gives about 40,000 clones, roughly an eighth of which show up once; 20% to 25% is in the top ten. No treatment of any kind had been given to any patient before thyroid surgery. The germline V gene encodes CDR1 WNHNN and CDR2 SYGVQD (reference sequence). The germline V and J ends were trimmed by 5 bases and 1 base, with 2 bases remaining between them. The CDR3 has 12 residues. This clone was seen many times. Its cognate antigen is unknown.

The sequenced sample was blood. The TCR sequence derives from a female donor with papillary thyroid cancer or a benign thyroid nodule (not recorded which). Some clones in this sample may be carry-over from other donors' samples. The gene calls are TRBV10-1 and TRBJ2-2; D is unresolved. CDR3 nucleotide sequence: TGCGCCAGCAGTCAGAACACCGGGGAGCTGTTTTTT. As protein: CASSQNTGELFF.